This TCR beta chain was observed in a study of cytomegalovirus exposure and HLA in healthy donors (dated by TCRdb to the late 2010s). For the study in its entirety: The 666 repertoires of the first cohort and the approximately 130 validation repertoires were produced on the same platform, according to a later analysis. In addition to the first cohort of roughly 670 subjects, a separate validation cohort of approximately 130 different subjects was used. To predict cytomegalovirus infection status, the study combined high-throughput TCR immunosequencing, statistical association of individual TCRs with disease status, and machine learning. The aim of the study was to test whether cataloging public T cell receptors could identify signatures of past pathogen exposure. Findings and caveats that apply to the study as a whole: A few of the identified cytomegalovirus-associated TCR beta chains were confirmed in vitro to be specific for cytomegalovirus antigens. The authors suggested that the approach could potentially be extended to other disease states and immunological phenotypes. Most TCR sequences were seen in very few donors, while some public TCRs were found in many individuals. A later analysis lacked HLA typing for the validation cohort, so it scored co-occurrence in that cohort across all 120 or so repertoires. The study listed over 150 TCR beta chains as associated with cytomegalovirus. The classifier was reported to diagnose cytomegalovirus status with high specificity and sensitivity in both the original cohort and the validation cohort. A later analysis found that TCRs clustered in the first cohort also tended to co-occur in the 120 validation repertoires, with 94% of cluster scores above 0.

Separate from the roughly 700-subject first cohort, the validation cohort of roughly 110 subjects was the group to which the donors belonged. The cysteine opens and the phenylalanine closes a CDR3 of 17 amino acids. Only the CDR3 region is kept as DNA, spanning 51 bases read in frame from base 1. V loses 2 bases at its end and J loses 0 bases; junction bases beyond the gene matches: 7. Via the germline V gene, CDR1 is KGHSH and CDR2 LQKENI. The library was built by means of the immunoSEQ multiplex PCR assay. The source study handled its data this way. To diagnose cytomegalovirus status from the catalog of TCR beta chain sequences, a statistical classification framework was built. What TCRdb holds here is the immuneACCESS table cut down to in-frame rearrangements. Part of the clones is not present; checked against another copy, under half of the missing clones reflect an unresolved V gene, and the others are unexplained. V, J and clone size are taken as reported in that table, and D and trimming were inferred from the DNA itself. This sample has some 150,000 clones in its table, and about 88% of those were observed once. Of the sample, roughly 9.2% is held by the ten largest clones.

On this clone: Which antigen it targets is not known. Per-base qualities were not stored, and no clone one base away is much larger.

This sequence uses TRBV18 and TRBJ1-3; 7 bases in between match TRBD1. The receptor was derived from a woman under 30 in good health and CMV-seropositive. Sequences were obtained from PBMCs. The DNA reads TGTGCCAGCTCACCATCGACAGGGAGCCGCTCTGGAAACACCATATATTTT. Its translation is CASSPSTGSRSGNTIYF.